These 18 T cell receptor beta chains originate from one sample sequenced in a study of high-grade serous ovarian cancer treatment subgroups. Repertoires were generated with immunoSEQ multiplex PCR, while TCRdb's copy carries only in-frame clones and drops some. This repertoire shows roughly 2,700 clones, roughly 87% found once; its top ten account for around 8.6%. Tumor tissue was taken before any definitive surgery or chemotherapy was given. Sequenced material: tumor tissue. The receptor set was obtained from a human donor with high-grade serous ovarian cancer.

The CDR3 DNA reads as TGCAGCGTTGAAGAATCAAGCAATCAGCCCCAGCATTTT. Translating gives CSVEESSNQPQHF. The chain couples TRBV29-1 to TRBJ1-5; D not resolved. CDR1 is SQVTM and CDR2 is ANQGSEA in the germline V gene. The CDR3 runs to 13 residues. Trimming stripped 0 bases from V and 1 base from J, with 4 bases between.

This rearrangement joins TRBV5-1 to TRBJ2-5; D gene ambiguous. Trimming took 0 bases from V and 0 from J, leaving 15 bases between them. The CDR3 length is 17 residues. Germline CDR1 is SGHRS and CDR2 is YFSETQ. The CDR3 DNA follows: TGCGCCAGCAGCTTGGGTTACTACCCCAAAGACCAAGAGACCCAGTACTTC. Translating it yields CASSLGYYPKDQETQYF.

The V gene is TRBV27, the J gene TRBJ2-1; no clear D. Trimming stripped 2 bases from V and 4 bases from J, with 9 bases between. The CDR3 spans 14 residues. Germline CDR1 reads MNHEY; CDR2 reads SMNVEV (reference sequence). The CDR3 coding sequence is TGTGCCAGCAGTTTACGTGCGGCTTACAATGAGCAGTTCTTC. Protein: CASSLRAAYNEQFF.

This chain joins TRBV6-1 and TRBJ2-2, with 9 nucleotides matching TRBD1. The CDR3 is 15 residues long. Germline CDR1 and CDR2: MNHNS and SASEGT. The J segment lost 4 bases and the V segment lost 6 bases, leaving 6 bases of the junction unmatched. In DNA, the CDR3 is TGTGCCAGCAGGACAGGGGGAAGCGGCACCGGGGAGCTGTTTTTT. Translating gives CASRTGGSGTGELFF.

The J gene is TRBJ2-1, the V gene TRBV5-3; 8 nucleotides match TRBD2. TRBV5-3 is identified as an open reading frame with a role that is uncertain. The CDR3 covers 17 residues. V was pared by 5 bases and J by 0 bases, with 10 bases of the junction left unmatched. The CDR3 loop is CARSKAGVGSSYNEQFF. The DNA for the CDR3 is TGTGCCAGAAGTAAAGCGGGAGTCGGTAGCTCCTACAATGAGCAGTTCTTC.

The V and J genes are TRBV6-1 and TRBJ1-4; unclear D gene. The CDR3 runs to 15 residues. The ends were cut back, 3 bases at V and 5 bases at J, with 13 bases in the middle. CDR1 is MNHNS, CDR2 SASEGT, per germline. The CDR3 loop is CASSDGWGGNEKLFF. For the CDR3, the DNA is TGTGCCAGCAGTGATGGGTGGGGAGGGAATGAAAAACTGTTTTTT.

The rearrangement links TRBV2 to TRBJ2-5; 8 bases line up with TRBD1. J was trimmed by 6 bases and V by 6 bases; bases with no gene match: 12. The CDR3 is 15 amino acids. Germline loops: CDR1 SNHLY, CDR2 FYNNEI. CDR3: CASRGGRGHGKTQYF. The CDR3 DNA is TGTGCCAGCAGGGGAGGCAGGGGGCACGGAAAGACCCAGTACTTC.

CDR3 in DNA: TGTGCCAGCAGTCGAAGGCGGGACAAGAGGGAAGCTTTCTTT. Its protein is CASSRRRDKREAFF. The V gene is TRBV27, the J gene TRBJ1-1; weak D call: TRBD1 (6 bases). This CDR3 has 14 amino acids. The germline gives CDR1 MNHEY, CDR2 SMNVEV (reference sequence). V lost 5 bases and J 8 bases, leaving 18 bases between the germline ends.

There are a few counts of this clone. The chain has TRBV6-5 and TRBJ2-1, with 10 bases fitting TRBD2. The CDR3 contains 16 residues. The junction had 10 bases not matched to a gene; V was cut back by 2 bases and J by 9 bases. CDR1 and CDR2 from the germline V gene are MNHEY and SVGAGI. CDR3: CASSYTLAGRAREQFF. The CDR3 DNA reads TGTGCCAGCAGTTACACACTAGCGGGGCGGGCCCGTGAGCAGTTCTTC.

As DNA, the CDR3 is TGTGCCAGCAGTATAAGAGCTAGCACAGATACGCAGTATTTT. As protein: CASSIRASTDTQYF. The chain links TRBV25-1 to TRBJ2-3; D remains unclear. The germline V and J ends were trimmed by 5 bases and 0 bases, with 9 bases remaining between them. This CDR3 contains 14 residues. The germline CDR1 and CDR2 sequences are MGHDK and SYGVNS.

The chain combines TRBV6-5 with TRBJ1-6; D possibly corresponds to TRBD1 (5 bases). Per the germline V gene, CDR1 is MNHEY and CDR2 is SVGAGI. The V end was cut by 6 bases, the J end by 13 bases, with 13 bases between. The CDR3 runs 12 residues. CDR3 bases: TGTGCCAGCAGGACCTCAGGGATCCCCCTCCACTTT. Its protein is CASRTSGIPLHF.

V is TRBV18 and J is TRBJ2-2, with 10 bases identical to TRBD1. Unmatched junction bases numbered 9, after V lost 5 bases and J lost 6 bases. The CDR3 totals 16 residues. CDR1 and CDR2 from the germline V gene are KGHSH and LQKENI. CDR3 loop: CASSLLRDRGAGELFF. The CDR3 nucleotides read TGTGCCAGCTCATTACTCCGGGACAGGGGAGCCGGGGAGCTGTTTTTT.

This chain links TRBV5-1 with TRBJ1-2; 11 bases fit TRBD1. The germline V gene encodes CDR1 SGHRS and CDR2 YFSETQ. CDR3 length: 13 amino acids. Trimming at V came to 5 bases and at J to 8 bases, leaving 5 bases not matched to a gene. The CDR3 coding sequence is TGCGCCAGCAGTGGACAGGGGGCGAAAGGCTACACCTTC. Translation: CASSGQGAKGYTF. Complete variable domain (other parts from reference TRBV5-1 and TRBJ1-2): KAGVTQTPRYLIKTRGQQVTLSCSPISGHRSVSWYQQTPGQGLQFLFEYFSETQRNKGNFPGRFSGRQFSNSRSEMNVSTLELGDSALYLCASSGQGAKGYTFGSGTRLTVV.

The V and J genes are TRBV5-4 and TRBJ2-5, with TRBD1 matching 9 bases. The DNA end favors TRBJ2-7, so the J call may be wrong. Per the germline V gene, CDR1 is SGHNT and CDR2 is YYREEE (reference sequence). The CDR3 contains 16 residues. The CDR3 region is CASSLTGGGWGYEQYF. DNA of the CDR3: TGTGCCAGCAGCTTGACAGGGGGCGGATGGGGCTACGAGCAGTACTTC.

The rearrangement joins TRBV5-1 to TRBJ2-3, with D hard to call. V was clipped by 4 bases and J by 4 bases, with 13 bases between them. The V gene's germline CDR1 is SGHRS and CDR2 YFSETQ. The CDR3 sequence is 14 residues long. The CDR3 nucleotides are TGCGCCAGCAGCGCGGACCCCAGCGCAGATACGCAGTATTTT. Its protein is CASSADPSADTQYF. The whole variable domain, filled in from reference TRBV5-1 and TRBJ2-3, reads KAGVTQTPRYLIKTRGQQVTLSCSPISGHRSVSWYQQTPGQGLQFLFEYFSETQRNKGNFPGRFSGRQFSNSRSEMNVSTLELGDSALYLCASSADPSADTQYFGPGTRLTVL.

This rearrangement joins TRBV4-2 to TRBJ2-5; 7 bases map to TRBD2. The J call is in doubt because the DNA end fits TRBJ2-7 better. Germline V gene data show CDR1 as LGHNA and CDR2 as YNFKEQ. The CDR3 is 15 residues long. The CDR3: CASSQGPSGDYEQYF. In nucleotides, the CDR3 is TGTGCCAGCAGCCAAGGACCTAGCGGAGATTACGAGCAGTACTTC.

The rearrangement joins TRBV11-2 to TRBJ2-2; D is undetermined. The CDR3 contains 13 residues. Trimming took 1 base from V and 7 from J, leaving 7 bases between them. Germline CDR1 SGHAT, CDR2 FQNNGV. The CDR3 protein is CASSLGRHGELFF. The CDR3 DNA sequence: TGTGCCAGCAGCTTAGGTCGTCACGGGGAGCTGTTTTTT.

The chain has TRBV7-6 and TRBJ2-7; 12 bases are shared with TRBD2. The CDR3 has 16 residues. Germline V gives CDR1 SGHVS, CDR2 FNYEAQ. V gave up 5 bases and J gave up 5 bases; unmatched junction bases: 10. CDR3: CASSPRLLAGGDEQYF. CDR3 sequence (DNA): TGTGCCAGCAGCCCCCGCCTTCTAGCGGGAGGGGACGAGCAGTACTTC.